One and the same sample provided the 23 T cell receptor beta chains below, sequenced in a study of cytomegalovirus exposure and HLA in healthy donors. TCRdb's table, derived via immunoSEQ multiplex PCR, lists solely in-frame clones and lacks some. Of fewer than 120,000 clones in the sample, about nine tenths were seen once. Sample: PBMCs. The receptors were sampled from a woman younger than 30 in good health and CMV-seronegative.

The V and J genes are TRBV29-1 and TRBJ1-1; D possibly corresponds to TRBD1 (5 bases). V lost 7 bases, J lost 1 base, and 13 bases lay in between. From germline, CDR1 is SQVTM and CDR2 ANQGSEA. The CDR3 consists of 13 residues. Here the CDR3 reads CSAKTQGNTEAFF. The CDR3 nucleotides read TGCAGCGCCAAGACTCAGGGGAACACTGAAGCTTTCTTT.

This clone was picked up a small number of times. The chain combines TRBV11-2 with TRBJ1-2, with D maybe TRBD1 (5 bases). V lost 6 bases and J lost 4, with 15 bases in between. Germline CDR1 and CDR2: SGHAT and FQNNGV. The CDR3 is 14 amino acids. The CDR3 loop is CASSGPRRGYGYTF. The CDR3 DNA reads TGTGCCAGCAGTGGGCCCCGAAGGGGCTATGGCTACACCTTC.

The chain has TRBV19 and TRBJ2-7; 10 positions agree with TRBD1. Germline lookup yields CDR1 LNHDA and CDR2 SQIVND (reference sequence). V shed 6 bases, J shed 6 bases, and the junction held 8 bases outside the gene matches. This CDR3 is 14 amino acids long. In nucleotides, the CDR3 is TGTGCCAGTAGGGACGGACAGGGGGGATCCGAGCAGTACTTC. Residues: CASRDGQGGSEQYF.

The rearrangement joins TRBV6-1 to TRBJ2-7; 7 bases map to TRBD1. This CDR3 is 15 amino acids long. CDR1 MNHNS and CDR2 SASEGT come from the germline V gene. V lost 3 bases and J lost 6; bases outside the gene matches: 11. CDR3 sequence reads: CASSDLTTGQGEQYF. Written as DNA, the CDR3 is TGTGCCAGCAGTGACCTGACGACAGGGCAGGGCGAGCAGTACTTC.

Concerning this clone: Other DNA sequences in the sample encode the same CDR3. The V gene is TRBV10-1, the J gene TRBJ2-1, with unresolved D. This CDR3 is built from 12 residues. Trimming removed 3 bases from V and 4 bases from J, with 4 bases in between. Germline loops: CDR1 WNHNN, CDR2 SYGVQD (reference sequence). CDR3 in amino acids: CASSEQYNEQFF. CDR3 sequence (DNA): TGCGCCAGCAGTGAACAGTACAATGAGCAGTTCTTC.

This clone was seen a single time. The same CDR3 can be traced to other DNA sequences in this sample. The rearrangement joins TRBV9 to TRBJ2-7; D gene unclear. V was trimmed by 0 bases and J by 3 bases, leaving 7 bases between them. Germline CDR1 is SGDLS and CDR2 is YYNGEE. This CDR3 has 13 residues. The CDR3 region has the DNA TGTGCCAGCAGCGTAGAAGAGGACTACGAGCAGTACTTC. Its translation is CASSVEEDYEQYF.

The V call is TRBV30, the J call TRBJ2-5; 9 bases match TRBD2. CDR3 length: 15 residues. Unmatched junction bases numbered 8, after V lost 2 bases and J lost 4 bases. Germline CDR1 is GTSNPN and CDR2 is SVGIG (reference sequence). CDR3 nucleotide sequence: TGTGCCTGGAGTCCGAAGCGGGGGGCGGGAGAGACCCAGTACTTC. This encodes CAWSPKRGAGETQYF.

The chain is built from TRBV11-2 and TRBJ1-2, with a tentative D call TRBD1 (6 bases). Trimming shortened V by 1 base and J by 6 bases, and 18 bases separated the two germline ends. Germline loops: CDR1 SGHAT, CDR2 FQNNGV. There are 16 residues in the CDR3. This CDR3 reads CASSLAGVKAHDGYTF. CDR3 nucleotides: TGTGCCAGCAGCTTAGCAGGGGTAAAGGCACATGATGGCTACACCTTC. Filled out from reference TRBV11-2 and TRBJ1-2, the complete variable domain reads EAGVAQSPRYKIIEKRQSVAFWCNPISGHATLYWYQQILGQGPKLLIQFQNNGVVDDSQLPKDRFSAERLKGVDSTLKIQPAKLEDSAVYLCASSLAGVKAHDGYTFGSGTRLTVV.

The chain has TRBV27 and TRBJ2-3; 9 bases agree with TRBD2. The V gene's germline CDR1 is MNHEY and CDR2 SMNVEV (reference sequence). The CDR3 totals 19 residues. Germline trimming cut 1 base from V and 3 bases from J; bases unmatched to any gene: 14. The CDR3 spells CASSLFPGLRGRETDTQYF. DNA for the CDR3: TGTGCCAGCAGTTTATTCCCCGGGTTGCGCGGGAGGGAGACAGATACGCAGTATTTT.

The chain carries TRBV27 and TRBJ1-2; 10 bases align to TRBD1. This CDR3 contains 16 residues. The trim removed 4 bases at V and 1 base at J, leaving 6 bases unmatched. Germline loops: CDR1 MNHEY, CDR2 SMNVEV (reference sequence). The CDR3 here is CASSSDRGRDNYGYTF. The CDR3 nucleotides read TGTGCCAGCAGTTCCGACAGGGGGCGGGATAACTATGGCTACACCTTC.

V usage is TRBV10-2 and J usage is TRBJ1-2, with 11 bases fitting TRBD1. Germline-derived CDR1 and CDR2 are WSHSY and SAAADI. With V trimmed by 7 bases and J by 4 bases, 8 bases remained unmatched. The CDR3 consists of 15 residues. CDR3 bases: TGCGCCAGCAATCCCGGACAGGGGGCGATCTATGGCTACACCTTC. It codes for CASNPGQGAIYGYTF.

The chain has TRBV7-3 and TRBJ2-3, with unresolved D. There are 15 residues in the CDR3. Germline CDR1 is SGHTA and CDR2 is FQGTGA. V was pared by 3 bases and J by 2 bases, with 12 bases between. CDR3 coding DNA: TGTGCCAGCAGCTTCGCTCGGGTGGACACAGATACGCAGTATTTT. Translating it yields CASSFARVDTDTQYF.

The chain combines TRBV7-8 with TRBJ1-2; 10 bases match TRBD1. Germline V gives CDR1 SGHVS, CDR2 FQNEAQ. The junction had 13 bases not matched to a gene; V was cut back by 4 bases and J by 5 bases. There are 17 residues in the CDR3. The CDR3: CASSSVGRQGAWYGYTF. The CDR3 DNA sequence: TGTGCCAGCAGCTCGGTGGGAAGACAGGGGGCTTGGTATGGCTACACCTTC.

In its sample, this clone was seen once. This rearrangement joins TRBV2 to TRBJ2-3; 10 nucleotides match TRBD2. Germline V gives CDR1 SNHLY, CDR2 FYNNEI. The ends lost 7 bases at V and 2 bases at J; junction bases unmatched: 3. This CDR3 contains 14 residues. The CDR3 is CASKLAGNTDTQYF. Written as DNA, the CDR3 is TGTGCCAGCAAACTAGCGGGGAACACAGATACGCAGTATTTT.

V usage is TRBV29-1 and J usage is TRBJ2-1, with 13 bases identical to TRBD2. V lost 4 bases, J lost 4 bases, and 1 base stayed unmatched. Germline V gene lookup returns CDR1 SQVTM and CDR2 ANQGSEA. This CDR3 region has 14 residues. The CDR3 DNA reads as TGCAGCGTTGGGACTAGCGGGAGATACAATGAGCAGTTCTTC. Translated, it gives CSVGTSGRYNEQFF.

This chain connects TRBV30 to TRBJ2-7; 8 nucleotides align to TRBD2. Germline CDR1 and CDR2: GTSNPN and SVGIG (reference sequence). The CDR3 length is 14 residues. The trim removed 4 bases at V and 6 bases at J, leaving 11 bases unmatched. In DNA, the CDR3 is TGTGCCTGGAAACGAGCGGGGGTAGGGCCCGAGCAGTACTTC. It translates to CAWKRAGVGPEQYF.

This CDR3 is CASSNRGEGNQPQHF. The CDR3 region has the DNA TGTGCCAGCAGTAACAGGGGGGAAGGCAATCAGCCCCAGCATTTT. The chain is built from TRBV6-1 and TRBJ1-5; 8 bases match TRBD1. Unmatched junction bases numbered 5, after V lost 5 bases and J lost 2 bases. The CDR3 has 15 amino acids. Looked up from germline, CDR1 is MNHNS and CDR2 is SASEGT.

This chain joins TRBV28 and TRBJ1-3, with 7 bases that match TRBD1. This CDR3 is built from 15 residues. V was clipped by 3 bases and J by 1 base; unmatched bases: 3. CDR1 is MDHEN and CDR2 is SYDVKM in the germline V gene. CDR3 region: CASSFGTASGNTIYF. The CDR3 coding sequence is TGTGCCAGCAGTTTCGGGACAGCTTCTGGAAACACCATATATTTT.

In this sample, this clone turned up once. The gene calls are TRBV29-1 and TRBJ1-2; D is unresolved. CDR1 is SQVTM, CDR2 ANQGSEA, per germline. The CDR3 is 12 amino acids. Trimming took 8 bases from V and 5 from J, leaving 15 bases between them. In DNA form, the CDR3 reads TGCAGCATTCAGCGGTCCCCGTATGGCTACACCTTC. Amino acids: CSIQRSPYGYTF.

The table lists this clone with a count of one. V is TRBV30 and J is TRBJ1-1; D remains ambiguous. Trimming cost V 1 base and J 4 bases, with 10 bases left between them. The CDR3 is 13 residues long. The V gene's germline CDR1 is GTSNPN and CDR2 SVGIG (reference sequence). As DNA, the CDR3 is TGTGCCTGGAGTGGGAACAGCGGCACTGAAGCTTTCTTT. Residues: CAWSGNSGTEAFF.

The J gene is TRBJ2-5, the V gene TRBV18, with 10 bases matching TRBD2. V lost 2 bases to trimming and J lost 3 bases; unmatched junction nucleotides: 3. This CDR3 comprises 15 residues. Germline CDR1 reads KGHSH; CDR2 reads LQKENI. The CDR3 coding sequence is TGTGCCAGCTCACCAGGCACTAGCGGGGAAGAGACCCAGTACTTC. The encoded protein is CASSPGTSGEETQYF.

This clone showed up just a few times. The chain has TRBV6-4 and TRBJ2-3; a possible D gene is TRBD2 (6 bases). The V and J ends lost 9 bases and 3 bases respectively, with 19 bases between them. The CDR3 runs 15 residues. Per the germline V gene, CDR1 is MRHNA and CDR2 is SNTAGT. Here the CDR3 DNA reads TGTGCCAGTGGGGAAGCGGGTCAAGGTACAGATACGCAGTATTTT. Protein sequence: CASGEAGQGTDTQYF.

This rearrangement joins TRBV29-1 to TRBJ1-1; no clear D gene. V lost 6 bases to trimming and J lost 3 bases, with 14 bases between them. This CDR3 is 13 amino acids long. Germline V gene lookup returns CDR1 SQVTM and CDR2 ANQGSEA. CDR3 DNA sequence: TGCAGCGTCACCAAGACGACATACACTGAAGCTTTCTTT. Amino acid sequence: CSVTKTTYTEAFF.